The 24 T cell receptor beta chains below come from one sample, sequenced in a study of blood T cells in healthy people across ages (dated by TCRdb to between 2014 and 2017). Library preparation employed 5' RACE. Sequencing was carried out with an Illumina HiSeq 2500. A second PCR of about 6 to 11 cycles was performed with a sample-barcoded 5' primer and a J-beta primer mix. Starting from the raw public reads, TCRdb applied fastp trimming at Q25, assembled clones with MiXCR and retained in-frame beta chains. Rows matching on CDR3 protein sequence are summarized as one entry with the most common DNA and genes. This sample has about 1.7 million distinct CDR3 sequences in its table, and 28% of those were observed once. The ten largest clones take up more than 6% of the sample. Specimen: blood. These receptors were obtained from a woman in her 30s in good health.

The gene calls are TRBV27 and TRBJ1-2; 9 bases line up with TRBD1. The V gene's germline CDR1 is MNHEY and CDR2 SMNVEV (reference sequence). V gave up 6 bases and J gave up 6 bases; unmatched junction bases: 5. The CDR3 covers 13 residues. The CDR3 DNA sequence: TGTGCCAGCAGAAAGGGGACAGGGCATGGCTACACCTTC. It yields the protein CASRKGTGHGYTF.

This clonotype appeared a few times. DNA for the CDR3: TGCAGTGCTAGAGTAATCACTAGCGGCTACGAGCAGTACTTC. Protein: CSARVITSGYEQYF. The chain has TRBV20-1 and TRBJ2-7; 8 bases align to TRBD2. The CDR3 contains 14 residues. V shed 1 base, J shed 3 bases, and the junction held 5 bases outside the gene matches. The germline CDR1 and CDR2 sequences are DFQATT and SNEGSKA (reference sequence).

A few counts support this clonotype. This chain uses TRBV29-1 with TRBJ1-1, with 8 bases lining up with TRBD1. Germline V gene lookup returns CDR1 SQVTM and CDR2 ANQGSEA. The CDR3 is 13 residues long. The ends lost 6 bases at V and 4 bases at J; junction bases unmatched: 7. CDR3 sequence: CSVTDREATEAFF. In DNA, the CDR3 is TGCAGCGTCACGGACAGGGAGGCCACTGAAGCTTTCTTT.

Concerning this clonotype itself: Possible read error: a much larger clone is one base away. V gene TRBV7-6 combines with J gene TRBJ2-5; TRBD1 matches 10 bases. This CDR3 has 15 amino acids. CDR1 is SGHVS, CDR2 FNYEAQ, per germline. Trimming at V came to 5 bases and at J to 11 bases, leaving 14 bases not matched to a gene. The CDR3, as DNA: TGTGCCAGCAGCCTAGGACAGGGGGTAATGTACAAGCAGTACTTC. Translation gives CASSLGQGVMYKQYF.

This clonotype appeared many times. CDR3 protein: CASSLERTGKGETQYF. The CDR3 DNA reads as TGCGCCAGCAGCTTGGAAAGAACGGGGAAGGGAGAGACCCAGTACTTC. V is TRBV5-1 and J is TRBJ2-5; D might be TRBD2 (5 bases). Trimming removed 0 bases at V and 4 bases at J, with 16 bases between. The CDR3 covers 16 residues. The germline V gene encodes CDR1 SGHRS and CDR2 YFSETQ. Full variable domain (outside the CDR3, taken from reference TRBV5-1 and TRBJ2-5): KAGVTQTPRYLIKTRGQQVTLSCSPISGHRSVSWYQQTPGQGLQFLFEYFSETQRNKGNFPGRFSGRQFSNSRSEMNVSTLELGDSALYLCASSLERTGKGETQYFGPGTRLLVL.

This chain uses TRBV20-1 with TRBJ2-3; TRBD2 matches 13 bases. V dropped 5 bases and J dropped 2; count of bases not matched to a gene: 4. In germline, CDR1 is DFQATT, CDR2 SNEGSKA (reference sequence). The CDR3 runs 15 residues. DNA of the CDR3: TGCAGTGCTCCACTAGCGGGGGGGTACACAGATACGCAGTATTTT. It encodes CSAPLAGGYTDTQYF.

This clonotype was detected many times. The V and J genes are TRBV5-1 and TRBJ2-7; perhaps D is TRBD1 or TRBD2 (6 bases each). Deletions cut 1 base from V and 3 bases from J, with 17 bases between. This CDR3 contains 16 residues. CDR1 SGHRS and CDR2 YFSETQ come from the germline V gene. The CDR3 DNA reads TGCGCCAGCAGCTTGTTGGGGGGCACGGGGGACTACGAGCAGTACTTC. Amino acid sequence: CASSLLGGTGDYEQYF.

As to this clonotype: Germline is not matched at one junction end, which may reflect a read error. This chain uses TRBV6-6 with TRBJ2-1; 10 nucleotides line up with TRBD2. The V gene's germline CDR1 is MNHNY and CDR2 SVGAGI (reference sequence). The CDR3 runs 16 residues. The DNA for the CDR3 is TGTGCCAGTAGTTACACCCACCTAGCGGGGGAGGGGAAGCAGTTCTTC. Its protein is CASSYTHLAGEGKQFF.

The chain links TRBV7-9 to TRBJ2-3, with a tentative D call TRBD2 (6 bases). CDR3 length: 15 residues. V was pared by 5 bases and J by 3 bases, with 15 bases between. The germline CDR1 and CDR2 sequences are SEHNR and FQNEAQ (reference sequence). CDR3 sequence reads: CASSQGRESTDTQYF. The CDR3 bases are TGTGCCAGCAGCCAAGGCCGGGAGTCAACAGATACGCAGTATTTT.

This clonotype was recorded a few times. This chain joins TRBV4-3 and TRBJ1-4, with D possibly matching TRBD1 (5 bases). Trimming took 0 bases from V and 6 from J, leaving 11 bases between them. Germline CDR1 LGHNA, CDR2 YSLEER. This CDR3 is 15 amino acids long. The CDR3 bases are TGCGCCAGCAGCCAAGATACAGGAGTGTATGAAAAACTGTTTTTT. It translates to CASSQDTGVYEKLFF.

V usage is TRBV2 and J usage is TRBJ2-3; D may correspond to TRBD1 or TRBD2 (5 bases each). There are 14 residues in the CDR3. CDR1 is SNHLY, CDR2 FYNNEI, per germline. Trimming removed 4 bases at V and 5 bases at J, with 13 bases between. CDR3 region: CASSGTPGGDTQYF. In DNA, the CDR3 is TGTGCCAGCAGTGGGACTCCTGGGGGAGATACGCAGTATTTT.

Comment on this clonotype: At one end the junction does not follow the germline gene, possibly because of a read error. The genes are TRBV7-2 and TRBJ2-2; 10 bases match TRBD2. The germline V gene encodes CDR1 SGHTA and CDR2 FQGNSA. The CDR3 totals 16 residues. The CDR3 DNA follows: TGTGTCAGCAGCTTACACCTAGCGGGAGTAACCGGGGAGCTGTTTTTT. It encodes CVSSLHLAGVTGELFF.

The rearrangement links TRBV4-1 to TRBJ2-3; 10 nucleotides align to TRBD2. J was trimmed by 4 bases and V by 11 bases; bases with no gene match: 9. Germline-derived CDR1 and CDR2 are MGHRA and YSYEKL. The CDR3 runs to 14 residues. The CDR3 bases are TGCGCCGGCACTTCCAGCGGGAGGGCAGATACGCAGTATTTT. It yields the protein CAGTSSGRADTQYF.

The chain links TRBV4-1 to TRBJ1-4; D might be TRBD1 (6 bases). Trimming pared 0 bases from V and 0 bases from J, leaving 14 bases between. CDR3 size: 18 residues. Germline V gives CDR1 MGHRA, CDR2 YSYEKL. The CDR3 DNA reads as TGCGCCAGCAGCCAAGATCCGCCCGCAGGGGCAACTAATGAAAAACTGTTTTTT. Amino acid sequence: CASSQDPPAGATNEKLFF.

This clonotype was counted only a few times. An end of the junction differs from the germline gene, which may be a read error. The rearrangement links TRBV5-4 to TRBJ2-1; D is possibly TRBD2 (6 bases). This CDR3 contains 14 residues. Per the germline V gene, CDR1 is SGHNT and CDR2 is YYREEE (reference sequence). CDR3 amino acids: CAGSLAGSGREQFF. DNA for the CDR3: TGTGCCGGCAGCTTGGCCGGGAGCGGTAGGGAGCAGTTCTTC.

V usage is TRBV12-3 or TRBV12-4 and J usage is TRBJ1-4; D not resolved. This CDR3 has 11 amino acids. V gave up 3 bases and J gave up 8 bases, with 4 bases separating them. CDR3 residues: CASSFAEKLFF. The CDR3 DNA reads TGTGCCAGCAGTTTCGCGGAAAAACTGTTTTTT.

In the case of this clonotype: A much bigger clone sits one base away, suggesting this may be a read error. The V gene is TRBV29-1, the J gene TRBJ1-2; no firm D call. There are 11 residues in the CDR3. Trimming removed 7 bases at V and 6 bases at J, with 12 bases between. From germline, CDR1 is SQVTM and CDR2 ANQGSEA. The CDR3 DNA reads as TGCAGCGCTGATTCGTCGCATGGCTACACCTTC. Translated, it gives CSADSSHGYTF.

In its sample, this clonotype was seen many times. The chain combines TRBV10-3 with TRBJ2-5; D remains ambiguous. Trimming took 7 bases from V and 7 from J, leaving 10 bases between them. CDR1 is ENHRY and CDR2 is SYGVKD in the germline V gene. CDR3 length: 11 amino acids. The CDR3 DNA is TGTGCCATCATGGTCATGGGGACCCAGTACTTC. It encodes CAIMVMGTQYF.

The V and J genes are TRBV7-2 and TRBJ1-1; D not certain. Trimming took off 3 bases at V and 1 base at J, with 12 bases between the two ends. There are 15 residues in the CDR3. The V gene's germline CDR1 is SGHTA and CDR2 FQGNSA. The CDR3 DNA follows: TGTGCCAGCAGCTTTACGACGGTGTCGAACACTGAAGCTTTCTTT. The encoded protein is CASSFTTVSNTEAFF.

This clonotype has at least ten counts. The J gene is TRBJ2-7, the V gene TRBV9; D is ambiguous. Germline V gene lookup returns CDR1 SGDLS and CDR2 YYNGEE. V lost 4 bases, J lost 5 bases, and 13 bases lay in between. This CDR3 has 13 amino acids. CDR3 region: CASSLRTVDEQYF. CDR3 DNA sequence: TGTGCCAGCAGCCTCCGGACGGTTGACGAGCAGTACTTC. The full variable domain, completed using reference TRBV9 and TRBJ2-7, is DSGVTQTPKHLITATGQRVTLRCSPRSGDLSVYWYQQSLDQGLQFLIQYYNGEERAKGNILERFSAQQFPDLHSELNLSSLELGDSALYFCASSLRTVDEQYFGPGTRLTVT.

This clonotype was found a few times. The genes are TRBV5-1 and TRBJ1-2; TRBD1 is a possible D gene (5 bases). The CDR3 covers 14 residues. Per germline, CDR1 SGHRS and CDR2 YFSETQ. V lost 1 base and J lost 6, with 13 bases in between. The CDR3 DNA is TGCGCCAGCAGCTTGATGCCCGGGGGGGATGGCTACACCTTC. Translation: CASSLMPGGDGYTF.

The V gene is TRBV24-1, the J gene TRBJ2-3; perhaps TRBD1 as D (7 bases). Germline V gives CDR1 KGHDR, CDR2 SFDVKD. The CDR3 length is 15 residues. Between the trimmed V and J ends, which lost 5 bases and 2 bases, there was a span of 13 bases. The CDR3 nucleotides are TGTGCCACCAGTGCCAGCAGGGGGGCCACAGATACGCAGTATTTT. This translates into CATSASRGATDTQYF.

A single count supports this clonotype. The rearrangement links TRBV12-3 or TRBV12-4 to TRBJ1-3; D unresolved. V dropped 2 bases and J dropped 8 bases, with 10 bases sitting between them. The CDR3 has 13 amino acids. The CDR3 DNA reads TGTGCCAGCAGTTTATACAAGCAGGACACCATATATTTT. Translation: CASSLYKQDTIYF.

This clonotype was picked up a small number of times. No DNA is shown, since the ends of the CDR3 on it are uncertain; the CDR3 is the one TCRdb lists. This chain connects TRBV6-2 or TRBV6-3 to TRBJ2-7; the table's D call TRBD2 went unverified against the DNA. Germline-derived CDR1 and CDR2 are MNHEY and SVGEGT. The CDR3 is 21 amino acids in total, end residues counted. The CDR3 sequence: CASSERRRLRAVLRAAYEQYF.